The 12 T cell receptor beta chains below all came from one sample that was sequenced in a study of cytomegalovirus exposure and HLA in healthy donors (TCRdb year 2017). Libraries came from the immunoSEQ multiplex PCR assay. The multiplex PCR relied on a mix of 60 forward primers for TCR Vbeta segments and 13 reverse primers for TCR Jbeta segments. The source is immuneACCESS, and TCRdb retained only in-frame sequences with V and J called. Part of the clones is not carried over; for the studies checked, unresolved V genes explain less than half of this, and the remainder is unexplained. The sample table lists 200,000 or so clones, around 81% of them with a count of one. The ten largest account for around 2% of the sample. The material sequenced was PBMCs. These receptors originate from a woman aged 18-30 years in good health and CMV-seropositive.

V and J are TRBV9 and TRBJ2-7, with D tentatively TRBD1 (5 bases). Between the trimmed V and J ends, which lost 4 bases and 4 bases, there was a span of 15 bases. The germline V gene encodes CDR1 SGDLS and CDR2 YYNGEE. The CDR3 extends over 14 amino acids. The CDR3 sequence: CASSPGHRFYEQYF. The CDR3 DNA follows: TGTGCCAGCAGCCCCGGACACCGGTTTTACGAGCAGTACTTC.

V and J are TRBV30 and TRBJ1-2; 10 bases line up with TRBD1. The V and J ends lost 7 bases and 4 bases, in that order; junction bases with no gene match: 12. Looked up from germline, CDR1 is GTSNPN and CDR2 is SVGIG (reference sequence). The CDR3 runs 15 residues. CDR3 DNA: TGTGCCTTGACCTATCCCGGGACAGGGGCCTATGGCTACACCTTC. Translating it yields CALTYPGTGAYGYTF.

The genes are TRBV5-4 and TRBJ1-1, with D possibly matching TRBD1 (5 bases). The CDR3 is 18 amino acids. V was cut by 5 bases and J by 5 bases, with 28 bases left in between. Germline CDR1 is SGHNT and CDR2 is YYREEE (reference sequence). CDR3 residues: CASRPGANPWGGVTEAFF. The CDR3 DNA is TGTGCCAGCAGACCTGGAGCAAATCCTTGGGGGGGAGTGACTGAAGCTTTCTTT.

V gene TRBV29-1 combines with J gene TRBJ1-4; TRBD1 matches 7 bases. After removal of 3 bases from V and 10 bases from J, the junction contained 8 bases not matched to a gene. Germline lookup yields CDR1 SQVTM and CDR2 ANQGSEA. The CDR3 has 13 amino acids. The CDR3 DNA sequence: TGCAGCGTTGAGATAGACAGGGACCGAAAACTGTTTTTT. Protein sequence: CSVEIDRDRKLFF.

The DNA for the CDR3 is TGTGCCAGCAGCTTAGAGTGGGACACGGGCACAGATACGCAGTATTTT. The encoded protein is CASSLEWDTGTDTQYF. The chain is built from TRBV7-2 and TRBJ2-3, with D possibly matching TRBD1 (6 bases). The length of the CDR3 is 16 residues. The V gene's germline CDR1 is SGHTA and CDR2 FQGNSA. Trimming removed 1 base at V and 1 base at J, with 12 bases between.

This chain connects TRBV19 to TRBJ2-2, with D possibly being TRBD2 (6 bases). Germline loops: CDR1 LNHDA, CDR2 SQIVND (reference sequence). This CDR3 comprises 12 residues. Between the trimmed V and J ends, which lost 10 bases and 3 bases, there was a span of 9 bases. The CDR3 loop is CAIRGYTGELFF. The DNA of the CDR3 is TGTGCCATCCGGGGGTACACCGGGGAGCTGTTTTTT.

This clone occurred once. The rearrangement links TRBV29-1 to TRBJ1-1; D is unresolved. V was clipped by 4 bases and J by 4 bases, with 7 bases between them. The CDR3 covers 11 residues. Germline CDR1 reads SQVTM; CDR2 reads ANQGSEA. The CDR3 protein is CSVASGTEAFF. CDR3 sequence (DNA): TGCAGCGTTGCCTCGGGCACTGAAGCTTTCTTT.

The CDR3: CASSELDRAYEQYF. In DNA, the CDR3 is TGTGCCAGCAGTGAACTGGACAGGGCCTACGAGCAGTACTTC. The V call is TRBV25-1, the J call TRBJ2-7; 8 bases match TRBD1. The CDR3 spans 14 residues. Germline V lookup: CDR1 MGHDK, CDR2 SYGVNS. The V gene end was trimmed by 2 bases and the J gene end by 2 bases; junction bases not matched to a gene: 2.

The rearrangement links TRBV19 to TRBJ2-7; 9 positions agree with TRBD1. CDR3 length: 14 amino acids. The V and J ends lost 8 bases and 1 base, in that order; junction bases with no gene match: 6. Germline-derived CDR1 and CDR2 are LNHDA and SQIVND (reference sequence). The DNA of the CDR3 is TGTGCCAGTGCGCCGGGACAGGGATCCTACGAGCAGTACTTC. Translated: CASAPGQGSYEQYF.

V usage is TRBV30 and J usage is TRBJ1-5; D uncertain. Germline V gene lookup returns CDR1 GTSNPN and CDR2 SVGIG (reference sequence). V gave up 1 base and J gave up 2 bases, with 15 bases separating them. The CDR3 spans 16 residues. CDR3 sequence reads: CAWSAPPQEGNQPQHF. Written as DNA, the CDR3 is TGTGCCTGGAGTGCCCCGCCGCAGGAGGGCAATCAGCCCCAGCATTTT.

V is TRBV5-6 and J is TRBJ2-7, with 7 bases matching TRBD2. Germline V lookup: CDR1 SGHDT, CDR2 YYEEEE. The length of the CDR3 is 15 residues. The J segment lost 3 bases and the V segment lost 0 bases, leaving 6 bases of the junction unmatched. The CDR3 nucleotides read TGTGCCAGCAGCTTGGTAGGGAGGGTGGACTACGAGCAGTACTTC. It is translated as CASSLVGRVDYEQYF. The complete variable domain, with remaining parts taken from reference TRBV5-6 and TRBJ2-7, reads DAGVTQSPTHLIKTRGQQVTLRCSPKSGHDTVSWYQQALGQGPQFIFQYYEEEERQRGNFPDRFSGHQFPNYSSELNVNALLLGDSALYLCASSLVGRVDYEQYFGPGTRLTVT.

The DNA of the CDR3 is TGCGCCAGCAGCCTTAACCGGGGGGGGGAGACCCAGTACTTC. Amino acids: CASSLNRGGETQYF. V usage is TRBV4-3 and J usage is TRBJ2-5, with 8 positions matching TRBD2. CDR1 and CDR2 (germline): LGHNA, YSLEER. V was clipped by 4 bases and J by 5 bases; unmatched bases: 6. The CDR3 has 14 amino acids.